This T cell receptor (beta chain) was recovered during a study of T-cell memory formation after mild COVID-19. A word on this clonotype: Its antigen is unknown.

Via MiXCR, TCRdb re-called the 5' RACE reads, giving one row per CDR3 protein. The data contain around 510,000 distinct CDR3 sequences, about 20% of them seen just once; the ten biggest clones take up approximately 8.4%. Whole-study results and caveats: Mainly CM and EM harbored the contracting CD4+ clones; mainly EMRA harbored the CD8+ ones. Day 15 to 85 contractors were CD4/CD8 balanced; later expanders leaned CD4+.

The receptor's source is an adult woman who had mild COVID-19 (a few samples of this study predate the infection). Cell type and time point are not known. Material for sequencing was PBMCs or a T cell subset sorted from them (not recorded which).

The CDR3 loop reads CASSEREAYEQYF. As DNA, the CDR3 is TGTGCCAGCAGTGAACGTGAAGCCTACGAGCAGTACTTC. The V and J genes are TRBV6-1 and TRBJ2-7; D gene ambiguous. Trimming pared 2 bases from V and 2 bases from J, leaving 7 bases between. CDR1 and CDR2 from the germline V gene are MNHNS and SASEGT. The CDR3 has 13 amino acids.